This entry concerns a single TCR beta chain. These data originate in a study of blood T cell repertoires in COVID-19. Study information: Samples taken during acute and convalescent COVID-19 were collected in the United States, Italy and Spain. PBMCs, B-cell-depleted T cells, or T cells provided the cDNA or gDNA that made up the material.

In the study's own analysis: Scientists estimated how many nucleated cells there were by amplifying reference gene primers. The method was immunoSEQ multiplex PCR; TCRdb's version includes in-frame clones alone and lacks a portion of them. Clone size and the V and J calls come from that table; the DNA yielded D and trimming. The sample lists 75,000 to 90,000 clones; 80% were seen once. Per the germline V gene, CDR1 is PRHDT and CDR2 is FYEKMQ (reference sequence). The CDR3 totals 14 residues. V was pared by 2 bases and J by 2 bases, with 2 bases of the junction left unmatched. The TCR originated in a woman aged 40 to 50 with active or convalescent COVID-19. The V call is TRBV13, the J call TRBJ1-2, with TRBD1 matching over 7 bases. Material for sequencing was peripheral blood. The DNA for the CDR3 is TGTGCCAGCAGCTTAAAACAGGGGAACTATGGCTACACCTTC. Amino acids: CASSLKQGNYGYTF.